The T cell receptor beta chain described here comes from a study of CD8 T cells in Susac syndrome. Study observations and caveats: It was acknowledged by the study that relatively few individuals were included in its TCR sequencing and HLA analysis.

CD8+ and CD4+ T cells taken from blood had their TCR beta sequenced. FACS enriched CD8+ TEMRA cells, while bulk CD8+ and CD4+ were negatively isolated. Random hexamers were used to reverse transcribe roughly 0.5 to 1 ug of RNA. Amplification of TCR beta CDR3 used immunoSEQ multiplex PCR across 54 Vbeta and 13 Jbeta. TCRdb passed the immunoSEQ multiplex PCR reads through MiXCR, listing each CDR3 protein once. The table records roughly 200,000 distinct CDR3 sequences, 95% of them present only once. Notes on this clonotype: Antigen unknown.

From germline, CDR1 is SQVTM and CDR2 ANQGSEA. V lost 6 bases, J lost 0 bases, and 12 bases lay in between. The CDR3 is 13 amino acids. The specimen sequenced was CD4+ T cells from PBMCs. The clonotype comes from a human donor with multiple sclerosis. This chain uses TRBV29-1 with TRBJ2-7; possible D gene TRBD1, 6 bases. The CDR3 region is CSVRQESSYEQYF. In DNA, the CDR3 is TGCAGCGTACGACAGGAGAGCTCCTACGAGCAGTACTTC.